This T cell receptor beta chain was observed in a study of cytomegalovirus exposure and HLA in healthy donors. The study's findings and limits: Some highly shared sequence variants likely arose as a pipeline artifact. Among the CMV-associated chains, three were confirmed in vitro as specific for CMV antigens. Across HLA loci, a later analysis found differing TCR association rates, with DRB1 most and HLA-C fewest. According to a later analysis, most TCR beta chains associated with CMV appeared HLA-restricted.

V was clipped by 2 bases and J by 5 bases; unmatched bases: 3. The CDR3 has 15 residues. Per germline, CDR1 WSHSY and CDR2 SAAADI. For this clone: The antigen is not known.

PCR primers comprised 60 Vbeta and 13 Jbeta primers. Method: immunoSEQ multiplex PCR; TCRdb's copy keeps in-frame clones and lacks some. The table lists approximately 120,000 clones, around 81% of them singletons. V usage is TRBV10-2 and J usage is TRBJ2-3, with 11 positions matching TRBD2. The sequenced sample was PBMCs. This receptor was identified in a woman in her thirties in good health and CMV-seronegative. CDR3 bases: TGCGCCAGCAGTGAGACTAGCGGGAGTATAGATACGCAGTATTTT. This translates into CASSETSGSIDTQYF.